Following are 6 T cell receptor beta chains from one sample sequenced in a study of CD8 T cells in Susac syndrome. The RNA input was about 0.5 to 1 ug, and it was reverse transcribed with random hexamers. Using its own MiXCR run on the immunoSEQ multiplex PCR reads, TCRdb lists one record per CDR3 protein. The repertoire consists of over 120,000 distinct CDR3 sequences, with approximately 95% occurring once and the leading ten covering roughly 0.14%. The sample consisted of CD4+ T cells from PBMCs. These receptors were obtained from a human donor with Susac syndrome.

The chain is built from TRBV25-1 and TRBJ1-2; TRBD1 matches at 10 bases. Per the germline V gene, CDR1 is MGHDK and CDR2 is SYGVNS. CDR3 length: 11 residues. Germline trimming cut 10 bases from V and 8 bases from J; bases unmatched to any gene: 4. CDR3 DNA sequence: TGTGCCACCCTGGGACAGGGGGGCTACACCTTC. It encodes CATLGQGGYTF.

This chain links TRBV20-1 with TRBJ2-7; 7 bases are a match to TRBD1. Per germline, CDR1 DFQATT and CDR2 SNEGSKA (reference sequence). Unmatched junction bases numbered 7, after V lost 0 bases and J lost 2 bases. There are 15 residues in the CDR3. DNA for the CDR3: TGCAGTGCTAGAGATGTCAACAGGGGACCCTACGAGCAGTACTTC. Protein: CSARDVNRGPYEQYF.

The chain has TRBV7-2 and TRBJ2-1; the match to TRBD2 covers 9 bases. The CDR3 length is 15 residues. The germline gives CDR1 SGHTA, CDR2 FQGNSA. V gave up 4 bases and J gave up 3 bases; unmatched junction bases: 4. The CDR3, as DNA: TGTGCCAGCAGCTGGCGGGAGGGGGTCTACAATGAGCAGTTCTTC. It encodes CASSWREGVYNEQFF.

V and J are TRBV30 and TRBJ1-1; TRBD1 matches at 7 bases. The CDR3 is made up of 15 amino acids. J was trimmed by 1 base and V by 1 base; bases with no gene match: 6. Germline CDR1 and CDR2: GTSNPN and SVGIG (reference sequence). The CDR3 DNA reads TGTGCCTGGAGTGCAAACAGGGGCTGGAACACTGAAGCTTTCTTT. This translates into CAWSANRGWNTEAFF. The entire variable domain, with the rest obtained from reference TRBV30 and TRBJ1-1, is as follows: SQTIHQWPATLVQPVGSPLSLECTVEGTSNPNLYWYRQAAGRGLQLLFYSVGIGQISSEVPQNLSASRPQDRQFILSSKKLLLSDSGFYLCAWSANRGWNTEAFFGQGTRLTVV.

CDR3 amino acids: CASSLGQQETQYF. Here the CDR3 DNA reads TGTGCCAGTAGCCTAGGACAGCAAGAGACCCAGTACTTC. The chain uses TRBV5-4 and TRBJ2-5; tentative D call: TRBD1 (6 bases). V shed 8 bases and J shed 2 bases, with 13 bases lying between them. There are 13 residues in the CDR3. CDR1 is SGHNT, CDR2 YYREEE, per germline (reference sequence).

The CDR3 loop is CATSRVGDGTDTQYF. CDR3 bases: TGTGCCACCAGCAGAGTAGGGGATGGCACAGATACGCAGTATTTT. The chain carries TRBV15 and TRBJ2-3; TRBD1 is a possible D gene (5 bases). Trimming cost V 1 base and J 1 base, with 9 bases left between them. Germline lookup yields CDR1 LNHNV and CDR2 YYDKDF (reference sequence). CDR3 length: 15 residues.